This TCR beta chain was sequenced for a study of blood T cell repertoires in COVID-19. Germline V lookup: CDR1 SNHLY, CDR2 FYNNEI. The CDR3 spans 12 residues. Libraries were prepared by immunoSEQ multiplex PCR; TCRdb keeps only in-frame clonotypes and omits some of them. Of 150,000 to 200,000 clones listed, approximately 78% are singletons. As for this clone: One end of the junction is discordant with germline, which a read error may explain.

The sample comprised peripheral blood. This clonotype originated in an elderly woman with active or convalescent COVID-19. This chain uses TRBV2 with TRBJ1-6; 7 nucleotides agree with TRBD1. In DNA, the CDR3 is TGTGCCAGCAGTGTAACCGGGACAGCCTACGCCTTT. Translation gives CASSVTGTAYAF.